This T cell receptor (beta chain) was recovered during a study of blood T cell repertoires in COVID-19. As for the study in general: T cells, B-cell-depleted T cells, or PBMCs provided the cDNA or gDNA that served as material.

The CDR3 consists of 15 residues. V lost 5 bases, J lost 9 bases, and 7 bases stayed unmatched. Germline-derived CDR1 and CDR2 are SEHNR and FQNEAQ (reference sequence). Methods used by the authors: Reference gene primer amplification gave nucleated cell count estimates. Here immunoSEQ multiplex PCR was the method, and the copy in TCRdb shows in-frame clones only, minus some. Clone size and V and J calls were adopted from that table, with D and trimming inferred from the DNA. The sample includes some 240,000 clones, about 86% of them seen just once. The gene calls are TRBV7-9 and TRBJ2-1, with 13 bases that match TRBD2. This clonotype was obtained from a man aged 25-45 years with acute COVID-19. Source material: PBMCs or T cells enriched from blood (not recorded which). CDR3 protein: CASSPTSGGVPEQFF. Here the CDR3 DNA reads TGTGCCAGCAGCCCAACTAGCGGGGGGGTACCTGAGCAGTTCTTC.